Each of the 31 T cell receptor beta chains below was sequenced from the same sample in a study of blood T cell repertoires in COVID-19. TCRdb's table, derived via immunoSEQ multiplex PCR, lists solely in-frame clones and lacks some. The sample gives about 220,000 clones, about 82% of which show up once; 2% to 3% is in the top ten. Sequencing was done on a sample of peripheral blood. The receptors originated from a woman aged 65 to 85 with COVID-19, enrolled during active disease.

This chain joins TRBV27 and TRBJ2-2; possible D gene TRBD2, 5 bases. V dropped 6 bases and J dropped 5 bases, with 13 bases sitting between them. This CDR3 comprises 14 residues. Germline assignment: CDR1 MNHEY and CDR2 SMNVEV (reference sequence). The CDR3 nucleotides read TGTGCCAGCAGGGACCCATCGGGGACCGGGGAGCTGTTTTTT. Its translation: CASRDPSGTGELFF.

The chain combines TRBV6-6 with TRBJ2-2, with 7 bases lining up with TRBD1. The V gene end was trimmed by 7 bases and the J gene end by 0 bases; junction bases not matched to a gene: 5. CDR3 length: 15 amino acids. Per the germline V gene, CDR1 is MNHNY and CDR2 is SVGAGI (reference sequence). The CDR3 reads CASTPGQTNTGELFF. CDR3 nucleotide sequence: TGTGCCAGCACCCCGGGACAGACGAACACCGGGGAGCTGTTTTTT.

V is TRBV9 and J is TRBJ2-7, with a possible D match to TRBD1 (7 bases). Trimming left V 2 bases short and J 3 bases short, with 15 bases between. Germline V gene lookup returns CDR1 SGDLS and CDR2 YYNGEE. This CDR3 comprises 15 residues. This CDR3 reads CASSVGTPGGYEQYF. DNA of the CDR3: TGTGCCAGCAGCGTGGGGACTCCAGGGGGCTACGAGCAGTACTTC.

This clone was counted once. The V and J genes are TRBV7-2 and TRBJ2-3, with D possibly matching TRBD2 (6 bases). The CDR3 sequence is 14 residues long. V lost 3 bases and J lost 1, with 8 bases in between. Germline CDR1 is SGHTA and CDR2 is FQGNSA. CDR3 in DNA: TGTGCCAGCAGCTTCGGCGGGGGCACAGATACGCAGTATTTT. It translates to CASSFGGGTDTQYF. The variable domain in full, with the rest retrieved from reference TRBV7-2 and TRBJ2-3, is GAGVSQSPSNKVTEKGKDVELRCDPISGHTALYWYRQSLGQGLEFLIYFQGNSAPDKSGLPSDRFSAERTGGSVSTLTIQRTQQEDSAVYLCASSFGGGTDTQYFGPGTRLTVL.

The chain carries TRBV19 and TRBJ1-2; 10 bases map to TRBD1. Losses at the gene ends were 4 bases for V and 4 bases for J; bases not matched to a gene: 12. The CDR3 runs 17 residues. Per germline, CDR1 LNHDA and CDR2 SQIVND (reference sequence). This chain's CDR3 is CASSRSGQGSLFYGYTF. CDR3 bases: TGTGCCAGTAGTAGATCGGGACAGGGGTCTTTATTCTATGGCTACACCTTC. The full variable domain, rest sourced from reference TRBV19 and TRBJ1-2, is DGGITQSPKYLFRKEGQNVTLSCEQNLNHDAMYWYRQDPGQGLRLIYYSQIVNDFQKGDIAEGYSVSREKKESFPLTVTSAQKNPTAFYLCASSRSGQGSLFYGYTFGSGTRLTVV.

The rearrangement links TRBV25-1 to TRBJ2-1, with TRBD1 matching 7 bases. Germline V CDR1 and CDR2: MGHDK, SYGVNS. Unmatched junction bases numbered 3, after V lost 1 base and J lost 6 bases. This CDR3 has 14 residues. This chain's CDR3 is CASSEWDRLNEQFF. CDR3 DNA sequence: TGTGCCAGCAGTGAATGGGACAGACTCAATGAGCAGTTCTTC. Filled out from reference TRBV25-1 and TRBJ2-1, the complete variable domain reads EADIYQTPRYLVIGTGKKITLECSQTMGHDKMYWYQQDPGMELHLIHYSYGVNSTEKGDLSSESTVSRIRTEHFPLTLESARPSHTSQYLCASSEWDRLNEQFFGPGTRLTVL.

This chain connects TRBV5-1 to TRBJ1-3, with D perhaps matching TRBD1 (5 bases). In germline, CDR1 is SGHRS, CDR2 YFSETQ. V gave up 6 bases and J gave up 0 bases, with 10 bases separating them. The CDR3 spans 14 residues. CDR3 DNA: TGCGCCAGCAAAACAGGACACTCTGGAAACACCATATATTTT. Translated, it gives CASKTGHSGNTIYF.

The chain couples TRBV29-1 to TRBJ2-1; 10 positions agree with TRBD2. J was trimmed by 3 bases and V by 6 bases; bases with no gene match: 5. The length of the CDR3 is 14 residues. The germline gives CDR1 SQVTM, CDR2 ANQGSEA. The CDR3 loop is CSVGLAEDYNEQFF. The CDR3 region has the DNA TGCAGCGTCGGACTAGCGGAAGACTACAATGAGCAGTTCTTC.

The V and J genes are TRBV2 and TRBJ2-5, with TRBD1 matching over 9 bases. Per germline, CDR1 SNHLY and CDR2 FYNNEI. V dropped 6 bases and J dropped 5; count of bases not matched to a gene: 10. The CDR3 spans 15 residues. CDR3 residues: CASRHPGTGKETQYF. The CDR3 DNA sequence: TGTGCCAGCAGGCACCCCGGGACAGGGAAGGAGACCCAGTACTTC. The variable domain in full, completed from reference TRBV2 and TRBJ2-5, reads EPEVTQTPSHQVTQMGQEVILRCVPISNHLYFYWYRQILGQKVEFLVSFYNNEISEKSEIFDDQFSVERPDGSNFTLKIRSTKLEDSAMYFCASRHPGTGKETQYFGPGTRLLVL.

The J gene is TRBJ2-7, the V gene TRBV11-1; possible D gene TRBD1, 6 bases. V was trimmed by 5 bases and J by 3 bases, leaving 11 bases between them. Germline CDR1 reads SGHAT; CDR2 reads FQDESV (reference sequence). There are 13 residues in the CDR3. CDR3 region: CASSKDRNYEQYF. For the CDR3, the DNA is TGTGCCAGCAGCAAGGACAGAAACTACGAGCAGTACTTC.

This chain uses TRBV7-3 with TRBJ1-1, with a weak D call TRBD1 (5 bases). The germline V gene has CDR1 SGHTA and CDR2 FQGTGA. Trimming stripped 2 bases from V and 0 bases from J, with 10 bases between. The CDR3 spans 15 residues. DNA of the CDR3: TGTGCCAGCAGCTTATCAGGGTTTCTGAACACTGAAGCTTTCTTT. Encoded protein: CASSLSGFLNTEAFF.

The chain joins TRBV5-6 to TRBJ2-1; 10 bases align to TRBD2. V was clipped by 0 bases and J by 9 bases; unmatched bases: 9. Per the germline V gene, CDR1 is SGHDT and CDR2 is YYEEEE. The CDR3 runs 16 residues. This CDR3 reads CASSLEAGGRGGEQFF. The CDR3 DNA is TGTGCCAGCAGCTTGGAAGCGGGGGGGCGAGGTGGTGAGCAGTTCTTC.

The DNA of the CDR3 is TGTGCCTGGAGCGGGGATTTACCCCCTGACAATGAGCAGTTCTTC. Translation gives CAWSGDLPPDNEQFF. The chain couples TRBV30 to TRBJ2-1; D is perhaps TRBD2 (5 bases). Trimming cost V 3 bases and J 5 bases, with 17 bases left between them. Germline CDR1 reads GTSNPN; CDR2 reads SVGIG (reference sequence). The CDR3 covers 15 residues.

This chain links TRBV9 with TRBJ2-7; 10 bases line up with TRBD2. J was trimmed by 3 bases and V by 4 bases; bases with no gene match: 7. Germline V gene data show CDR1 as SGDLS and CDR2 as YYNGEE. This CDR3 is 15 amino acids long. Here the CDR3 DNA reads TGTGCCAGCAGCCTCTCCGGGACTAGCGTCTACGAGCAGTACTTC. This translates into CASSLSGTSVYEQYF.

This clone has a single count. DNA of the CDR3: TGTGCCAGCAGTGAAGCCCCGGGGCAGGGGGTAAACACCATATATTTT. Protein product: CASSEAPGQGVNTIYF. The chain joins TRBV6-1 to TRBJ1-3; 7 bases agree with TRBD1. This CDR3 is built from 16 residues. V gave up 0 bases and J gave up 6 bases; unmatched junction bases: 8. CDR1 is MNHNS and CDR2 is SASEGT in the germline V gene.

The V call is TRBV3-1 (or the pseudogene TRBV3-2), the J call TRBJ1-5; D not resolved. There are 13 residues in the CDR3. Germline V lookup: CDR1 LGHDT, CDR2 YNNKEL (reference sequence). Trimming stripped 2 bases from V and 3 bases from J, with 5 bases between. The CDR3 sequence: CASSQSFNQPQHF. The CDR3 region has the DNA TGTGCCAGCAGCCAATCCTTCAATCAGCCCCAGCATTTT.

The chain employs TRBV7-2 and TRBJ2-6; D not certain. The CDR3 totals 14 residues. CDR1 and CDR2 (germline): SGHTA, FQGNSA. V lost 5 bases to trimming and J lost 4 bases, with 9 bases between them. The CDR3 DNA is TGTGCCAGCAGCAGTTTTGGCGGGGCCAACGTCCTGACTTTC. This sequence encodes CASSSFGGANVLTF. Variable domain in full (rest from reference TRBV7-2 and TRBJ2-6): GAGVSQSPSNKVTEKGKDVELRCDPISGHTALYWYRQSLGQGLEFLIYFQGNSAPDKSGLPSDRFSAERTGGSVSTLTIQRTQQEDSAVYLCASSSFGGANVLTFGAGSRLTVL.

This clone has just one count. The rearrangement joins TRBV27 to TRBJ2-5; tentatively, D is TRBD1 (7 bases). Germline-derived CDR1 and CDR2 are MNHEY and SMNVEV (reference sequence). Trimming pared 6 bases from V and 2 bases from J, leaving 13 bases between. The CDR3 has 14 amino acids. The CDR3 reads CASRAAGQQETQYF. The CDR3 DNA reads TGTGCCAGCAGAGCCGCGGGACAGCAAGAGACCCAGTACTTC.

CDR3 bases: TGTGCCAGCAGCCTTAGCGGGAGTTCGGAGAATGAGCAGTTCTTC. It encodes CASSLSGSSENEQFF. The J gene is TRBJ2-1, the V gene TRBV7-2; 9 bases line up with TRBD2. Germline V gene sequence: CDR1 SGHTA, CDR2 FQGNSA. Trimming at V came to 5 bases and at J to 7 bases, leaving 9 bases not matched to a gene. CDR3 length: 15 residues.

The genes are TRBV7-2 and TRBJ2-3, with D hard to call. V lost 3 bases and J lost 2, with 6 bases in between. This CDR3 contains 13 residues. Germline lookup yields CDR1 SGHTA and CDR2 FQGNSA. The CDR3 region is CASSLTHTDTQYF. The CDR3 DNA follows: TGTGCCAGCAGCTTGACTCACACAGATACGCAGTATTTT.

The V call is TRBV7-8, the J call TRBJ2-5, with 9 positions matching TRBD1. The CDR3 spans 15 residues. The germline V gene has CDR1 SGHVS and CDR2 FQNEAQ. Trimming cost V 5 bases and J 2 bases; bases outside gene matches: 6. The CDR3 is CASSPYDRGQETQYF. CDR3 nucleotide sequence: TGTGCCAGCAGCCCCTACGACAGGGGGCAAGAGACCCAGTACTTC.

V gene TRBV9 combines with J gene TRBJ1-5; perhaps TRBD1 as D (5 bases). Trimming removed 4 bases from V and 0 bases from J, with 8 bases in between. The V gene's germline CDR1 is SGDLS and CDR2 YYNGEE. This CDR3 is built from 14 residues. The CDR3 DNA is TGTGCCAGCAGCCTTGACAGTAGCAATCAGCCCCAGCATTTT. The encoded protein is CASSLDSSNQPQHF.

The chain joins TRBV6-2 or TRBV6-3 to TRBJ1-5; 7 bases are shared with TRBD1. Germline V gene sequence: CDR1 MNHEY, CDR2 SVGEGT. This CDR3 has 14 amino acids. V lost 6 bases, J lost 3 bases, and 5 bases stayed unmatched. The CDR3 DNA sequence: TGTGCCAGCAGCTCGGGACAGTACAATCAGCCCCAGCATTTT. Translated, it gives CASSSGQYNQPQHF.

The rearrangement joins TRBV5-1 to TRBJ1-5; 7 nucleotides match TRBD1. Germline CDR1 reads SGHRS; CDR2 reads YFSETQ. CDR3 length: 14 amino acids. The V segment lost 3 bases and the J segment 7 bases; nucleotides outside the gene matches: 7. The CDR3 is CASSSGGRGQPQHF. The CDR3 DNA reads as TGCGCCAGCAGCTCAGGGGGAAGAGGACAGCCCCAGCATTTT.

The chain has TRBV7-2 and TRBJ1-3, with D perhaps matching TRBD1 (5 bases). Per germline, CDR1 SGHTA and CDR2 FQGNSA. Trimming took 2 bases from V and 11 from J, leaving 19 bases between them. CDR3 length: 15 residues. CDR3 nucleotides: TGTGCCAGCAGCTTAATCGAGAGGAACACAGGTGCCATATATTTT. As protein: CASSLIERNTGAIYF. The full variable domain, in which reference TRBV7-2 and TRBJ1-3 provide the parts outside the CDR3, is GAGVSQSPSNKVTEKGKDVELRCDPISGHTALYWYRQSLGQGLEFLIYFQGNSAPDKSGLPSDRFSAERTGGSVSTLTIQRTQQEDSAVYLCASSLIERNTGAIYFGEGSWLTVV.

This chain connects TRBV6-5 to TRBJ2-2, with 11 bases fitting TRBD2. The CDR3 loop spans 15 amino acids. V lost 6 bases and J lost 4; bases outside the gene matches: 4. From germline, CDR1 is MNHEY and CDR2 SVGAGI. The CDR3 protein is CASSKLAGVTGELFF. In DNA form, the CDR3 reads TGTGCCAGCAGCAAACTAGCGGGGGTCACCGGGGAGCTGTTTTTT.

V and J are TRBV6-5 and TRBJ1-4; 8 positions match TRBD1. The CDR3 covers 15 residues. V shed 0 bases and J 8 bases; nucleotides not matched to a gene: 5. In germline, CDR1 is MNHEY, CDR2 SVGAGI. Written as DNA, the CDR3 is TGTGCCAGCAGTTACTCGGGACAGGTCGGGGAAAAACTGTTTTTT. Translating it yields CASSYSGQVGEKLFF.

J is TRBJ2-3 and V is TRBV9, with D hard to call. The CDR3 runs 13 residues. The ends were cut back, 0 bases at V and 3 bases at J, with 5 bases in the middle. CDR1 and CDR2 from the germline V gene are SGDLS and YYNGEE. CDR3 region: CASSVALTDTQYF. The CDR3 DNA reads TGTGCCAGCAGCGTAGCACTTACAGATACGCAGTATTTT.

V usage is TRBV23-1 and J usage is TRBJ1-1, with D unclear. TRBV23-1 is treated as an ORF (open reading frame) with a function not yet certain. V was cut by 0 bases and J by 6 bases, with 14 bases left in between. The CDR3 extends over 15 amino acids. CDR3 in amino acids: CASSQSRTVGAEAFF. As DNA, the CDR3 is TGCGCCAGCAGTCAATCACGCACCGTCGGGGCTGAAGCTTTCTTT.

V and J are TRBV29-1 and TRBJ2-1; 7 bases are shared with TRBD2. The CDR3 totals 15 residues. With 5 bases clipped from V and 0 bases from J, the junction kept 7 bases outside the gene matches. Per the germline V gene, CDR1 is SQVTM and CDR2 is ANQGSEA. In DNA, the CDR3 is TGCAGCGTTTCCTGGGGGGGGAGCTCCTACAATGAGCAGTTCTTC. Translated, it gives CSVSWGGSSYNEQFF.

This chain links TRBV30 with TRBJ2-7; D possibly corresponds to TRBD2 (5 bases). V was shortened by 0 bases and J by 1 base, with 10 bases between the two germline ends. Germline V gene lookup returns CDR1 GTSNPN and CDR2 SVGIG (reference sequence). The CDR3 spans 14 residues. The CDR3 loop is CAWSVIAFSYEQYF. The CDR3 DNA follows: TGTGCCTGGAGTGTAATAGCGTTTTCCTACGAGCAGTACTTC.